The text below deals with one T cell receptor (beta chain). The antigen remains unidentified. The data were produced by immunoSEQ multiplex PCR, yet TCRdb's version contains in-frame clones alone and is incomplete. The sample carries 99,000 or so clones, roughly 94% recorded once. The sample is drawn from a study of OX40 agonist ivuxolimab in advanced cancers. Study at large: Prior checkpoint blockade (anti-PD-1, anti-PD-L1 or anti-CTLA-4) was permitted; 40% had it.

Germline V gives CDR1 MNHNY, CDR2 SVGAGI (reference sequence). The CDR3 length is 14 residues. The germline V and J ends were trimmed by 7 bases and 5 bases, with 15 bases remaining between them. Study-level findings and limits: Low normalized clonal expansion also occurred in some nonresponding patients. Dosing at 0.1 to 3.0 mg/kg was accompanied by clonal expansion of CD4+ and CD8+ blood T cells by week 6. CD8+ T cells were the subset that, on average, had more expanded clones than CD4+.

The sequencing used CD4+ or CD8+ T cells sorted from blood, collected in a trial of the OX40 agonist ivuxolimab. This sequence originates from an adult with an advanced solid tumor such as melanoma, head and neck, liver or kidney cancer. The rearrangement uses TRBV6-6 and TRBJ2-1; no clear D. In nucleotides, the CDR3 is TGTGCCAGCATTGGGGTTTCCTTGGACAATGAGCAGTTCTTC. Protein product: CASIGVSLDNEQFF.